Below are 23 T cell receptor beta chains sequenced from a single sample in a study of shared clonotypes between healthy human individuals (dated by TCRdb to the early 2020s). Library construction relied on the immunoSEQ multiplex PCR assay. This is the immuneACCESS table as TCRdb keeps it, with only in-frame sequences that have V and J called. A part of the clones is gone; compared with another copy, unresolved V genes explain less than half, and the rest is unexplained. Within this sample are 600,000 to 750,000 clones, with around 70% of them counted one time only. Jointly, the top ten make up under 2% of the sample. The sequencing input was memory CD4+ T cells sorted from blood. The cell subset or site label, as the study defines it: CD45RA-negative fraction. All receptors come from a woman in her twenties or thirties in good health.

This clone qualifies as medium-sized. This sequence joins TRBV9 and TRBJ2-1; D remains unclear. CDR3 length: 16 residues. CDR1 and CDR2 (germline): SGDLS, YYNGEE. V was pared by 0 bases and J by 6 bases, with 16 bases between. CDR3 amino acids: CASSVGSGWGSNEQFF. In nucleotides, the CDR3 is TGTGCCAGCAGCGTAGGCTCGGGCTGGGGAAGCAATGAGCAGTTCTTC.

V and J are TRBV5-6 and TRBJ1-6; a weak D match, TRBD1 (5 bases). CDR1 and CDR2 from the germline V gene are SGHDT and YYEEEE. The CDR3 is 17 amino acids. Trimming removed 4 bases at V and 2 bases at J, with 16 bases between. CDR3 in DNA: TGTGCCAGCAGCCTTGGAGGGGCAGTTCCCTATAATTCACCCCTCCACTTT. Translating it yields CASSLGGAVPYNSPLHF.

The chain couples TRBV15 to TRBJ2-5; TRBD1 matches at 9 bases. The germline V gene has CDR1 LNHNV and CDR2 YYDKDF (reference sequence). J lost 4 bases, V lost 5 bases, and 11 bases had no gene match. The CDR3 runs 16 residues. The CDR3 coding sequence is TGTGCCACCAGCCCCCGACAGGGGGTACAATCAGAGACCCAGTACTTC. It translates to CATSPRQGVQSETQYF.

J is TRBJ2-7 and V is TRBV18; TRBD1 aligns across 9 bases. The CDR3 sequence is 15 residues long. V was clipped by 0 bases and J by 6 bases; unmatched bases: 6. Germline V lookup: CDR1 KGHSH, CDR2 LQKENI. CDR3 loop: CASSPPGQGIREQYF. CDR3 in DNA: TGTGCCAGCTCACCACCGGGACAGGGAATACGCGAGCAGTACTTC. The full variable domain, its missing parts supplied by reference TRBV18 and TRBJ2-7, is NAGVMQNPRHLVRRRGQEARLRCSPMKGHSHVYWYRQLPEEGLKFMVYLQKENIIDESGMPKERFSAEFPKEGPSILRIQQVVRGDSAAYFCASSPPGQGIREQYFGPGTRLTVT.

The chain joins TRBV7-9 to TRBJ2-7; 11 nucleotides line up with TRBD2. After removal of 1 base from V and 6 bases from J, the junction contained 5 bases not matched to a gene. Per the germline V gene, CDR1 is SEHNR and CDR2 is FQNEAQ (reference sequence). The CDR3 is 15 amino acids. The CDR3 reads CASSLGSLAGGEQYF. The CDR3 DNA reads TGTGCCAGCAGCTTAGGAAGCCTAGCGGGAGGCGAGCAGTACTTC. Based on the CDR3 plus reference TRBV7-9 and TRBJ2-7, the full variable domain is DTGVSQNPRHKITKRGQNVTFRCDPISEHNRLYWYRQTLGQGPEFLTYFQNEAQLEKSRLLSDRFSAERPKGSFSTLEIQRTEQGDSAMYLCASSLGSLAGGEQYFGPGTRLTVT.

Comment on this clone: Different DNA sequences within this sample yield the same CDR3. The CDR3 here is CASSLGSASYNEQFF. CDR3 coding DNA: TGCGCCAGCAGCTTGGGCTCAGCTTCCTACAATGAGCAGTTCTTC. The chain links TRBV5-1 to TRBJ2-1; D is undetermined. The V end lost 0 bases, the J end lost 1 base, and 8 bases lay between the germline ends. The CDR3 has 15 amino acids. The germline V gene encodes CDR1 SGHRS and CDR2 YFSETQ.

The rearrangement links TRBV2 to TRBJ2-5; 14 nucleotides agree with TRBD2. Per germline, CDR1 SNHLY and CDR2 FYNNEI. Trimming took 6 bases from V and 5 from J; bases not matched to a gene: 8. This CDR3 comprises 16 residues. The CDR3: CASRPGTSGSLETQYF. The CDR3 coding sequence is TGTGCCAGCAGGCCCGGGACTAGCGGGAGTCTGGAGACCCAGTACTTC.

This sequence joins TRBV11-1 and TRBJ2-7; D unclear. The CDR3 runs to 12 residues. V was trimmed by 8 bases and J by 0 bases, leaving 8 bases between them. Per germline, CDR1 SGHAT and CDR2 FQDESV (reference sequence). DNA of the CDR3: TGTGCCAGCGCCGGCGACTCCTACGAGCAGTACTTC. Its protein is CASAGDSYEQYF.

This chain joins TRBV5-1 and TRBJ2-7; possibly TRBD2 for D (6 bases). The CDR3 has 14 amino acids. The V end was cut by 5 bases, the J end by 7 bases, with 19 bases between. The germline V gene has CDR1 SGHRS and CDR2 YFSETQ. The CDR3 protein is CASRWASVEREQYF. Here the CDR3 DNA reads TGCGCCAGCAGGTGGGCTAGCGTCGAACGGGAGCAGTACTTC.

The rearrangement links TRBV7-9 to TRBJ1-1, with a weak D call TRBD1 (5 bases). The CDR3 totals 13 residues. V was trimmed by 2 bases and J by 8 bases, leaving 12 bases between them. Germline V lookup: CDR1 SEHNR, CDR2 FQNEAQ (reference sequence). The CDR3 coding sequence is TGTGCCAGCAGCTTACGGGGCCTTCGGGAAGCTTTCTTT. Its translation is CASSLRGLREAFF.

This chain joins TRBV5-4 and TRBJ2-3; D gene unclear. V lost 4 bases and J lost 2, with 11 bases in between. CDR1 and CDR2 from the germline V gene are SGHNT and YYREEE (reference sequence). The CDR3 has 14 amino acids. The chain's CDR3 is CASSITPYTDTQYF. The CDR3, as DNA: TGTGCCAGCAGCATAACACCCTACACAGATACGCAGTATTTT.

The genes are TRBV28 and TRBJ1-5, with D perhaps matching TRBD1 (5 bases). The CDR3 runs 15 residues. Per germline, CDR1 MDHEN and CDR2 SYDVKM. V lost 6 bases to trimming and J lost 5 bases, with 17 bases between them. The CDR3 here is CASSKQGGGHQPQHF. The CDR3 bases are TGTGCCAGCAGCAAGCAGGGAGGCGGGCATCAGCCCCAGCATTTT.

The chain recombines TRBV9 with TRBJ2-5; TRBD2 might be the D (5 bases). The CDR3 covers 12 residues. Germline V gene lookup returns CDR1 SGDLS and CDR2 YYNGEE. Trimming cost V 3 bases and J 5 bases, with 8 bases left between them. CDR3 sequence (DNA): TGTGCCAGCAGCGCCCGAGGGGAGACCCAGTACTTC. Residues: CASSARGETQYF.

This chain links TRBV6-6 with TRBJ2-7; the match to TRBD1 covers 9 bases. Trimming cost V 7 bases and J 7 bases; bases outside gene matches: 14. Germline lookup yields CDR1 MNHNY and CDR2 SVGAGI (reference sequence). This CDR3 region has 15 residues. This chain's CDR3 is CASTHGDRERGEQYF. CDR3 sequence (DNA): TGTGCCAGCACCCACGGGGACAGGGAGAGGGGTGAGCAGTACTTC.

This clone was observed at least ten times. The sample holds other DNA sequences that translate to the same CDR3. The genes are TRBV11-3 and TRBJ2-1, with 12 bases that match TRBD2. This CDR3 region has 14 residues. J was trimmed by 4 bases and V by 5 bases; bases with no gene match: 0. Germline CDR1 is SGHNT and CDR2 is YENEEA. In DNA form, the CDR3 reads TGTGCCAGCAGCCTAGCGGGAGGGTACAATGAGCAGTTCTTC. Its translation: CASSLAGGYNEQFF.

The rearrangement uses TRBV5-1 and TRBJ1-2; TRBD1 agrees at 10 bases. CDR1 and CDR2 (germline): SGHRS, YFSETQ. The CDR3 runs to 15 residues. The trim removed 4 bases at V and 6 bases at J, leaving 9 bases unmatched. The chain's CDR3 is CASSPALGQGHGYTF. In DNA, the CDR3 is TGCGCCAGCAGCCCAGCCTTGGGACAGGGGCATGGCTACACCTTC.

Regarding this clone: The junction does not match germline at one end; this may be a read error. The chain links TRBV28 to TRBJ1-2; tentative D call: TRBD1 (6 bases). Germline-derived CDR1 and CDR2 are MDHEN and SYDVKM. The CDR3 has 13 amino acids. CDR3 DNA sequence: TGTGCCAGCAGAGAAAGGACAGTTTTTCTTCGAGACTTC. Translating it yields CASRERTVFLRDF.

The chain employs TRBV11-2 and TRBJ2-7; D call uncertain. Trimming pared 5 bases from V and 6 bases from J, leaving 20 bases between. The CDR3 has 15 amino acids. CDR1 SGHAT and CDR2 FQNNGV come from the germline V gene. The DNA for the CDR3 is TGTGCCAGCAGCCTCAAACGTCGTGGCGTGGGCGAGCAGTACTTC. Translated, it gives CASSLKRRGVGEQYF.

The rearrangement links TRBV4-1 to TRBJ1-2; no definite D call. The ends were cut back, 7 bases at V and 2 bases at J, with 17 bases in the middle. The germline CDR1 and CDR2 sequences are MGHRA and YSYEKL. The CDR3 length is 15 residues. This CDR3 reads CASNLPGRENYGYTF. The DNA for the CDR3 is TGCGCCAGCAACCTACCCGGCCGGGAGAACTATGGCTACACCTTC.

The chain is built from TRBV6-4 and TRBJ2-3, with TRBD2 matching 9 bases. Germline V lookup: CDR1 MRHNA, CDR2 SNTAGT. Trimming at V came to 2 bases and at J to 4 bases, leaving 4 bases not matched to a gene. This CDR3 comprises 15 residues. CDR3 region: CASSDGAGGSDTQYF. CDR3 DNA sequence: TGTGCCAGCAGTGACGGAGCGGGAGGCTCAGATACGCAGTATTTT.

This clone was recorded only once. V and J are TRBV4-1 and TRBJ2-1; weak D call: TRBD2 (5 bases). Germline values: CDR1 MGHRA, CDR2 YSYEKL. Trimming removed 0 bases from V and 6 bases from J, with 18 bases in between. The CDR3 runs to 17 residues. CDR3 DNA sequence: TGCGCCAGCAGCCAAGACCCTCGTACTAGAGACCTCAATGAGCAGTTCTTC. Its translation: CASSQDPRTRDLNEQFF.

Worth noting for this clone: The same CDR3 arises from other DNA sequences in this sample as well. The chain combines TRBV7-2 with TRBJ2-3; D not resolved. This CDR3 is 15 amino acids long. CDR1 and CDR2 (germline): SGHTA, FQGNSA. The V end was cut by 1 base, the J end by 6 bases, with 14 bases between. CDR3 sequence reads: CASSLGSRGLDTQYF. The CDR3 DNA reads TGTGCCAGCAGCTTAGGGTCTCGTGGGTTGGATACGCAGTATTTT. The full variable domain, in which reference TRBV7-2 and TRBJ2-3 provide the parts outside the CDR3, is GAGVSQSPSNKVTEKGKDVELRCDPISGHTALYWYRQSLGQGLEFLIYFQGNSAPDKSGLPSDRFSAERTGGSVSTLTIQRTQQEDSAVYLCASSLGSRGLDTQYFGPGTRLTVL.

The J gene is TRBJ2-7, the V gene TRBV6-6; D is ambiguous. Germline values: CDR1 MNHNY, CDR2 SVGAGI (reference sequence). Between the trimmed V and J ends, which lost 6 bases and 0 bases, there was a span of 12 bases. The CDR3 spans 14 residues. The DNA of the CDR3 is TGTGCCAGCAGAGCTGATCTAGTCTCCTACGAGCAGTACTTC. As protein: CASRADLVSYEQYF.